This is a list of T cell receptor beta chains from one sample in a study of siplizumab effects on memory and regulatory T cells. Data came from immunoSEQ multiplex PCR; TCRdb stores just in-frame clones and leaves some out. The sample holds tens of thousands of clones, 90% to 95% seen once. The sample taken for sequencing was CD8+ T cells sorted from blood. The receptor source for this set is a human donor in good health. CDR3s include the opening cysteine and the closing phenylalanine or tryptophan. A D gene is named only where the DNA matches it firmly. The size field is filled for only some rows; it gives once, few, many or a size class.

j_call: TRBJ1-1; clone_size: NA; d_call: NA; v_call: TRBV4-3; cdr3_aa: CASSPSNTGENTEAFF; cdr3_nt: TGCGCCAGCAGCCCAAGCAATACGGGGGAGAACACTGAAGCTTTCTTT
j_call: TRBJ2-7; clone_size: NA; d_call: TRBD1; v_call: TRBV5-1; cdr3_aa: CASSLTGVEQYF; cdr3_nt: TGCGCCAGCAGCTTAACAGGGGTCGAGCAGTACTTC
j_call: TRBJ2-5; clone_size: NA; d_call: NA; v_call: TRBV20-1; cdr3_aa: CSAEGLETQYF; cdr3_nt: TGCAGTGCGGAAGGGCTGGAGACCCAGTACTTC
j_call: TRBJ1-2; clone_size: NA; d_call: NA; v_call: TRBV6-1; cdr3_aa: CASSEVLNNPNYGYTF; cdr3_nt: TGTGCCAGCAGTGAAGTATTAAACAATCCTAACTATGGCTACACCTTC
j_call: TRBJ2-7; clone_size: NA; d_call: TRBD2; v_call: TRBV4-1; cdr3_aa: CASSQGLAPSSYEQYF; cdr3_nt: TGCGCCAGCAGCCAAGGACTAGCCCCGAGCTCCTACGAGCAGTACTTC
j_call: TRBJ1-1; clone_size: NA; d_call: NA; v_call: TRBV29-1; cdr3_aa: CSVGTSGYTEAFF; cdr3_nt: TGCAGCGTTGGGACCTCAGGGTACACTGAAGCTTTCTTT
j_call: TRBJ2-3; clone_size: NA; d_call: NA; v_call: TRBV7-2; cdr3_aa: CASSLISTDTQYF; cdr3_nt: TGTGCCAGCAGCTTAATTAGCACAGATACGCAGTATTTT
j_call: TRBJ2-7; clone_size: NA; d_call: TRBD2; v_call: TRBV27; cdr3_aa: CASSFGTSGSEQYF; cdr3_nt: TGTGCCAGCAGTTTCGGGACTAGCGGGAGCGAGCAATACTTC
j_call: TRBJ2-3; clone_size: NA; d_call: TRBD1; v_call: TRBV4-3; cdr3_aa: CASSQARGTDTQYF; cdr3_nt: TGCGCCAGCAGCCAAGCCAGGGGGACAGATACGCAGTATTTT
j_call: TRBJ2-1; clone_size: NA; d_call: TRBD2; v_call: TRBV4-1; cdr3_aa: CASSQDRDYYEQFF; cdr3_nt: TGCGCCAGCAGCCAAGACCGGGACTACTATGAGCAGTTCTTC
j_call: TRBJ2-2; clone_size: NA; d_call: NA; v_call: TRBV7-6; cdr3_aa: CASSSEGGGSGELFF; cdr3_nt: TGTGCCAGCAGCTCGGAGGGAGGAGGTTCCGGGGAGCTGTTTTTT
j_call: TRBJ1-2; clone_size: NA; d_call: NA; v_call: TRBV27; cdr3_aa: CASSPDVSTYGYTF; cdr3_nt: TGTGCCAGCAGTCCAGACGTGAGCACCTATGGCTACACCTTC
j_call: TRBJ2-7; clone_size: NA; d_call: NA; v_call: TRBV14; cdr3_aa: CANSQTSYEQYF; cdr3_nt: TGCGCCAACAGCCAGACTAGCTACGAGCAGTACTTC
j_call: TRBJ2-1; clone_size: NA; d_call: TRBD2; v_call: TRBV9; cdr3_aa: CASSAGGPFYNEQFF; cdr3_nt: TGTGCCAGCAGCGCGGGAGGGCCATTTTACAATGAGCAGTTCTTC
j_call: TRBJ2-2; clone_size: NA; d_call: NA; v_call: TRBV27; cdr3_aa: CASSFEGGELFF; cdr3_nt: TGTGCCAGCAGTTTTGAGGGAGGGGAGCTGTTTTTT
j_call: TRBJ2-3; clone_size: NA; d_call: NA; v_call: TRBV2; cdr3_aa: CASSDPLGLRTTDTQYF; cdr3_nt: TGTGCCAGCAGTGACCCCCTGGGCTTACGAACCACAGATACGCAGTATTTT
j_call: TRBJ1-5; clone_size: NA; d_call: TRBD1; v_call: TRBV28; cdr3_aa: CASRRTGANQPQHF; cdr3_nt: TGTGCCAGCAGACGGACAGGGGCCAATCAGCCCCAGCATTTT
j_call: TRBJ2-1; clone_size: NA; d_call: TRBD2; v_call: TRBV30; cdr3_aa: CAHSPSGRAFDEQFF; cdr3_nt: TGTGCCCATTCTCCGTCCGGGAGGGCCTTCGATGAGCAGTTCTTC
j_call: TRBJ1-5; clone_size: few; d_call: NA; v_call: TRBV30; cdr3_aa: CAWRPTGRDQPQHF; cdr3_nt: TGTGCCTGGAGGCCTACAGGTAGGGATCAGCCCCAGCATTTT
j_call: TRBJ1-2; clone_size: NA; d_call: NA; v_call: TRBV10-3; cdr3_aa: CAISPDSIANYGYTF; cdr3_nt: TGTGCCATCAGCCCAGACAGTATAGCTAACTATGGCTACACCTTC
j_call: TRBJ2-5; clone_size: NA; d_call: TRBD2; v_call: TRBV4-2; cdr3_aa: CASSQAAGGQETQYF; cdr3_nt: TGTGCCAGCAGCCAAGCAGCGGGAGGTCAAGAGACCCAGTACTTC
j_call: TRBJ2-2; clone_size: once; d_call: TRBD2; v_call: TRBV4-2; cdr3_aa: CASSPPGTSPGELFF; cdr3_nt: TGTGCCAGCAGCCCTCCCGGGACTAGCCCCGGGGAGCTGTTTTTT
j_call: TRBJ2-6; clone_size: NA; d_call: NA; v_call: TRBV29-1; cdr3_aa: CSVENCRAPQLSGANVLTF; cdr3_nt: TGCAGCGTTGAAAATTGTCGGGCTCCCCAACTTTCTGGGGCCAACGTCCTGACTTTC
j_call: TRBJ2-7; clone_size: NA; d_call: NA; v_call: TRBV5-6; cdr3_aa: CASSSTGNPPYEQYF; cdr3_nt: TGTGCCAGCAGCTCGACCGGGAATCCTCCCTACGAGCAGTACTTC
j_call: TRBJ1-2; clone_size: NA; d_call: NA; v_call: TRBV6-6; cdr3_aa: CASTMGTSGYGYTF; cdr3_nt: TGTGCCAGCACGATGGGTACGTCGGGGTATGGCTACACCTTC
j_call: TRBJ2-1; clone_size: NA; d_call: TRBD2; v_call: TRBV7-8; cdr3_aa: CASSPGLARDNEQFF; cdr3_nt: TGTGCCAGCAGCCCCGGACTAGCGCGGGACAATGAGCAGTTCTTC
j_call: TRBJ2-2; clone_size: NA; d_call: TRBD1; v_call: TRBV27; cdr3_aa: CASSLKDRVNTGELFF; cdr3_nt: TGTGCCAGCAGTTTAAAGGACAGGGTGAACACCGGGGAGCTGTTTTTT
j_call: TRBJ2-7; clone_size: NA; d_call: TRBD1; v_call: TRBV6-1; cdr3_aa: CASSGAGTGVYEQYF; cdr3_nt: TGTGCCAGCAGTGGCGCCGGGACAGGGGTGTACGAGCAGTACTTC
j_call: TRBJ2-2; clone_size: NA; d_call: TRBD1; v_call: TRBV12-5; cdr3_aa: CASGWTPGQGGPGELFF; cdr3_nt: TGTGCTAGTGGTTGGACGCCGGGACAGGGGGGACCCGGGGAGCTGTTTTTT
j_call: TRBJ2-1; clone_size: NA; d_call: TRBD2; v_call: TRBV15; cdr3_aa: CATSGRLAGSYNEQFF; cdr3_nt: TGTGCCACCAGCGGACGACTAGCGGGAAGCTACAATGAGCAGTTCTTC
j_call: TRBJ2-6; clone_size: NA; d_call: NA; v_call: TRBV6-5; cdr3_aa: CASSYFGSGANVLTF; cdr3_nt: TGTGCCAGCAGTTACTTTGGCTCTGGGGCCAACGTCCTGACTTTC
j_call: TRBJ2-7; clone_size: NA; d_call: NA; v_call: TRBV10-3; cdr3_aa: CAISDKASTEQYF; cdr3_nt: TGTGCCATCAGTGACAAGGCCAGCACCGAGCAGTACTTC
j_call: TRBJ1-1; clone_size: NA; d_call: NA; v_call: TRBV4-1; cdr3_aa: CASSQAAAGLNTEAFF; cdr3_nt: TGCGCCAGCAGCCAAGCGGCGGCGGGTCTGAACACTGAAGCTTTCTTT
j_call: TRBJ1-1; clone_size: NA; d_call: NA; v_call: TRBV9; cdr3_aa: CASSVGGDTEAFF; cdr3_nt: TGTGCCAGCAGCGTAGGCGGGGACACTGAAGCTTTCTTT
j_call: TRBJ1-1; clone_size: once; d_call: NA; v_call: TRBV7-9; cdr3_aa: CASSGLGLMNTEAFF; cdr3_nt: TGTGCCAGCAGCGGGTTGGGTTTGATGAACACTGAAGCTTTCTTT
j_call: TRBJ2-1; clone_size: NA; d_call: NA; v_call: TRBV9; cdr3_aa: CASSVDAGARFGEQFF; cdr3_nt: TGTGCCAGCAGCGTAGACGCGGGGGCGCGCTTCGGTGAGCAGTTCTTC
j_call: TRBJ2-5; clone_size: NA; d_call: TRBD2; v_call: TRBV27; cdr3_aa: CASSLGASGRGETQYF; cdr3_nt: TGTGCCAGCAGTTTAGGGGCTAGCGGGAGGGGAGAGACCCAGTACTTC
j_call: TRBJ2-7; clone_size: NA; d_call: NA; v_call: TRBV28; cdr3_aa: CASSLRTGDTSYEQYF; cdr3_nt: TGTGCCAGCAGTTTACGGACGGGGGACACCTCCTACGAGCAGTACTTC
j_call: TRBJ1-4; clone_size: NA; d_call: NA; v_call: TRBV7-9; cdr3_aa: CASSSEGYGEKLFF; cdr3_nt: TGTGCCAGCAGCTCCGAGGGATATGGGGAAAAACTGTTTTTT
j_call: TRBJ2-7; clone_size: once; d_call: TRBD2; v_call: TRBV7-9; cdr3_aa: CASSHGGSGIGSWEQYF; cdr3_nt: TGTGCCAGCAGCCACGGGGGTAGCGGGATCGGGTCGTGGGAGCAGTACTTC
j_call: TRBJ2-7; clone_size: NA; d_call: NA; v_call: TRBV6-1; cdr3_aa: CASGTSLSYEQYF; cdr3_nt: TGTGCCAGCGGAACTTCCCTATCCTACGAGCAGTACTTC
j_call: TRBJ1-1; clone_size: once; d_call: NA; v_call: TRBV6-6; cdr3_aa: CASSYSMGGLNTEAFF; cdr3_nt: TGTGCCAGCAGTTACTCGATGGGGGGATTGAACACTGAAGCTTTCTTT
j_call: TRBJ2-3; clone_size: NA; d_call: NA; v_call: TRBV4-1; cdr3_aa: CASSQARRDLDTQYF; cdr3_nt: TGCGCCAGCAGCCAAGCCCGCCGGGACTTAGATACGCAGTATTTT
j_call: TRBJ2-3; clone_size: NA; d_call: NA; v_call: TRBV27; cdr3_aa: CASSLSADTQYF; cdr3_nt: TGTGCCAGCAGTTTATCGGCAGATACGCAGTATTTT
j_call: TRBJ2-1; clone_size: NA; d_call: TRBD1; v_call: TRBV5-5; cdr3_aa: CASSPGQGSYNEQFF; cdr3_nt: TGTGCCAGCAGCCCGGGACAGGGTTCCTACAATGAGCAGTTCTTC
j_call: TRBJ2-3; clone_size: once; d_call: TRBD2; v_call: TRBV4-1; cdr3_aa: CASSQGPSGRTDTQYF; cdr3_nt: TGCGCCAGCAGCCAAGGTCCTAGCGGGAGGACAGATACGCAGTATTTT
j_call: TRBJ2-1; clone_size: NA; d_call: TRBD2; v_call: TRBV2; cdr3_aa: CANPIAGGHYNEQFF; cdr3_nt: TGTGCCAACCCGATAGCGGGAGGCCACTACAATGAGCAGTTCTTC
j_call: TRBJ2-7; clone_size: NA; d_call: TRBD2; v_call: TRBV5-1; cdr3_aa: CASSLASGRGEQYF; cdr3_nt: TGCGCCAGCAGCTTGGCTAGCGGGAGGGGGGAGCAGTACTTC
j_call: TRBJ2-1; clone_size: NA; d_call: NA; v_call: TRBV21-1; cdr3_aa: CASTPVGTHYNEQFF; cdr3_nt: TGTGCCAGCACCCCAGTGGGAACCCACTACAATGAGCAGTTCTTC
j_call: TRBJ2-7; clone_size: NA; d_call: NA; v_call: TRBV29-1; cdr3_aa: CSGSQGLTYEQYF; cdr3_nt: TGCAGCGGCAGCCAAGGACTGACCTACGAGCAGTACTTC
j_call: TRBJ2-1; clone_size: NA; d_call: NA; v_call: TRBV19; cdr3_aa: CASSIAGDGYNEQFF; cdr3_nt: TGTGCCAGTAGTATAGCGGGAGACGGCTACAATGAGCAGTTCTTC
j_call: TRBJ1-2; clone_size: NA; d_call: TRBD1; v_call: TRBV5-1; cdr3_aa: CASSPTGPGYTF; cdr3_nt: TGCGCCAGCAGCCCGACAGGGCCGGGCTACACCTTC
j_call: TRBJ2-5; clone_size: NA; d_call: TRBD1; v_call: TRBV6-6; cdr3_aa: CASSYLGTGLAETQYF; cdr3_nt: TGTGCCAGCAGTTACCTCGGGACAGGGCTCGCGGAGACCCAGTACTTC
j_call: TRBJ2-1; clone_size: NA; d_call: TRBD2; v_call: TRBV9; cdr3_aa: CASSDGRAYNEQFF; cdr3_nt: TGTGCCAGCAGCGACGGGAGGGCCTACAATGAGCAGTTCTTC
j_call: TRBJ2-5; clone_size: NA; d_call: NA; v_call: TRBV11-3; cdr3_aa: CASSRYLRPQETQYF; cdr3_nt: TGTGCCAGCAGTCGGTACCTCAGACCGCAAGAGACCCAGTACTTC
j_call: TRBJ1-1; clone_size: NA; d_call: NA; v_call: TRBV6-1; cdr3_aa: CASSEGPDMNTEAFF; cdr3_nt: TGTGCCAGCAGTGAGGGGCCAGACATGAACACTGAAGCTTTCTTT
j_call: TRBJ1-2; clone_size: NA; d_call: NA; v_call: TRBV7-2; cdr3_aa: CASSPGTYGYTF; cdr3_nt: TGTGCCAGCAGCCCAGGGACCTATGGCTACACCTTC
j_call: TRBJ2-7; clone_size: NA; d_call: NA; v_call: TRBV10-1; cdr3_aa: CASSGGSSYEQYF; cdr3_nt: TGCGCCAGCAGTGGTGGGAGCTCCTACGAGCAGTACTTC
j_call: TRBJ2-1; clone_size: NA; d_call: TRBD2; v_call: TRBV9; cdr3_aa: CASSVATGLSYNEQFF; cdr3_nt: TGTGCCAGCAGCGTAGCTACGGGACTATCCTACAATGAGCAGTTCTTC
j_call: TRBJ2-6; clone_size: NA; d_call: NA; v_call: TRBV7-9; cdr3_aa: CASSLVGSGANVLTF; cdr3_nt: TGTGCCAGCAGCTTAGTTGGATCTGGGGCCAACGTCCTGACTTTC